In its sample, the clone carrying this T cell receptor beta chain was seen many times. MiXCR, run by TCRdb on the 5' RACE reads, gives a single entry per CDR3 protein. The sample lists 340,000 or so distinct CDR3 sequences, roughly 14% seen once, with around 0.99% in the top ten. The data are from a study of CD8 T cells in ankylosing spondylitis. This sequence was found in a male donor with ankylosing spondylitis or in good health (not recorded which). The sample comprised blood, either unsorted or a sorted T cell fraction (not recorded which).

The CDR3 coding sequence is TGCAGTGCTAGACGGGCGTCGACTGCAGCCTACGAGCAGTACTTC. Translated: CSARRASTAAYEQYF. The rearrangement uses TRBV20-1 and TRBJ2-7; D is unresolved. The V gene's germline CDR1 is DFQATT and CDR2 SNEGSKA (reference sequence). The CDR3 loop spans 15 amino acids. Trimming shortened V by 2 bases and J by 2 bases, and 16 bases separated the two germline ends.